A single sample is the source of the 2 T cell receptor beta chains below, sequenced in a study of blood T cell repertoires in COVID-19. Generated by immunoSEQ multiplex PCR, the TCRdb table keeps only in-frame clones and is missing some. The sample lists 200,000 to 250,000 clones, about 89% seen once, with under 5.5% in the top ten. The sample was peripheral blood. These receptors were collected from a woman between 40 and 50 years old with acute or convalescent COVID-19.

This clone appeared a single time. The conserved phenylalanine or tryptophan is not found at the CDR3 terminus, so this likely reflects a read error. No DNA is shown, since the ends of the CDR3 on it are uncertain; the CDR3 is the one TCRdb lists. The chain has TRBV21-1 and TRBJ1-4. TRBV21-1 corresponds to a pseudogene. The CDR3 is 10 amino acids long, termini counted. The CDR3: CASSSSGLAV.

In this sample, this clone turned up once. The chain has TRBV6-5 and TRBJ1-1, with 7 nucleotides matching TRBD1. Germline-derived CDR1 and CDR2 are MNHEY and SVGAGI. The CDR3 contains 14 residues. V lost 7 bases to trimming and J lost 0 bases; unmatched junction nucleotides: 5. The CDR3 nucleotides read TGTGCCAGCACCAACAGGGGAATGAACACTGAAGCTTTCTTT. Translated: CASTNRGMNTEAFF.